This T cell receptor beta chain was found in a study of a mutant IDH1 vaccine in newly diagnosed glioma. Study-level findings and limits: Pseudoprogression seemed unrelated to changes in top peripheral T cell clonotypes.

Repertoires were generated with immunoSEQ multiplex PCR, while TCRdb's copy carries only in-frame clones and drops some. The table shows roughly 50,000 clones, with around four fifths occurring only once. For this clone: The antigen is undetermined.

The V gene end was trimmed by 5 bases and the J gene end by 8 bases; junction bases not matched to a gene: 10. Germline CDR1 is SGHAT and CDR2 is FQNNGV. This CDR3 has 15 residues. Indicated time point: week 5, during vaccination. Alongside topical imiquimod, each dose of vaccine comprised 300 ug of mutant IDH1 20-mer peptide. The sequence came from a woman aged 40 to 50 with glioma. Specimen: PBMCs, collected from a glioma patient whose treatment included an IDH1 peptide vaccine. The V and J genes are TRBV11-2 and TRBJ1-4; TRBD1 aligns across 8 bases. CDR3 region: CASSPRTGNNEKLFF. DNA of the CDR3: TGTGCCAGCAGCCCCCGGACAGGGAACAACGAAAAACTGTTTTTT.